The 28 T cell receptor beta chains below all came from one sample that was sequenced in a study of cytomegalovirus exposure and HLA in healthy donors. The PCR used 60 Vbeta and 13 Jbeta primers. TCRdb's table, derived via immunoSEQ multiplex PCR, lists solely in-frame clones and lacks some. The sample comprises under 200,000 clones, 82% of which are singletons, and roughly 1.6% rests with the top ten. Sequences were obtained from PBMCs. Every receptor here comes from a girl aged 5 to 17 in good health and CMV-seropositive.

This clone showed up just once. V is TRBV7-9 and J is TRBJ1-4, with 10 bases that match TRBD1. The V gene's germline CDR1 is SEHNR and CDR2 FQNEAQ (reference sequence). J lost 8 bases, V lost 5 bases, and 2 bases had no gene match. There are 13 residues in the CDR3. The CDR3 is CASSMGQGEKLFF. In nucleotides, the CDR3 is TGTGCCAGCAGCATGGGACAGGGGGAAAAACTGTTTTTT.

The chain carries TRBV5-5 and TRBJ2-6; D is ambiguous. This CDR3 is built from 15 residues. With 3 bases removed from V and 0 bases from J, the gap between germline ends came to 7 bases. CDR1 is SGHKS and CDR2 is YYEKEE in the germline V gene (reference sequence). The CDR3 spells CASSYLSSGANVLTF. The CDR3 nucleotides read TGTGCCAGCAGCTACCTCAGCTCTGGGGCCAACGTCCTGACTTTC. Drawing the rest from reference TRBV5-5 and TRBJ2-6, the complete variable domain is DAGVTQSPTHLIKTRGQQVTLRCSPISGHKSVSWYQQVLGQGPQFIFQYYEKEERGRGNFPDRFSARQFPNYSSELNVNALLLGDSALYLCASSYLSSGANVLTFGAGSRLTVL.

Note on this clone: Other DNA sequences from this sample encode an identical CDR3 as well. This rearrangement joins TRBV30 to TRBJ2-1; the match to TRBD2 covers 11 bases. The CDR3 runs 15 residues. The germline V gene encodes CDR1 GTSNPN and CDR2 SVGIG (reference sequence). The V and J ends lost 0 bases and 3 bases, in that order; junction bases with no gene match: 1. In DNA form, the CDR3 reads TGTGCCTGGAGTGTAGGGACTAGCGGCTACAATGAGCAGTTCTTC. This encodes CAWSVGTSGYNEQFF.

This clone was seen just once. The J gene is TRBJ2-3, the V gene TRBV5-1; TRBD2 might be the D (6 bases). The CDR3 covers 16 residues. V dropped 4 bases and J dropped 6 bases, with 21 bases sitting between them. The germline V gene encodes CDR1 SGHRS and CDR2 YFSETQ. For the CDR3, the DNA is TGCGCCAGCAGCCCGGGGACTGCCGGCGGGGCGGATACGCAGTATTTT. Translated, it gives CASSPGTAGGADTQYF. Looking up the rest from reference TRBV5-1 and TRBJ2-3 gives the full variable domain: KAGVTQTPRYLIKTRGQQVTLSCSPISGHRSVSWYQQTPGQGLQFLFEYFSETQRNKGNFPGRFSGRQFSNSRSEMNVSTLELGDSALYLCASSPGTAGGADTQYFGPGTRLTVL.

This chain connects TRBV6-5 to TRBJ2-5; D is possibly TRBD1 (7 bases). Germline V gene data show CDR1 as MNHEY and CDR2 as SVGAGI. The V and J ends lost 0 bases and 5 bases respectively, with 10 bases between them. The CDR3 sequence is 14 residues long. The CDR3 protein is CASSYSQGGETQYF. DNA for the CDR3: TGTGCCAGCAGTTACTCGCAGGGGGGTGAGACCCAGTACTTC.

The chain is built from TRBV10-3 and TRBJ2-7, with D maybe TRBD2 (6 bases). This CDR3 has 14 residues. Germline V gene data show CDR1 as ENHRY and CDR2 as SYGVKD. V was shortened by 5 bases and J by 7 bases, with 18 bases between the two germline ends. The CDR3 is CAISMRGRTEEQYF. CDR3 sequence (DNA): TGTGCCATCAGTATGCGGGGACGGACGGAAGAGCAGTACTTC.

The chain carries TRBV7-3 and TRBJ2-2; 7 positions match TRBD1. This CDR3 has 16 amino acids. Looked up from germline, CDR1 is SGHTA and CDR2 is FQGTGA. Unmatched junction bases numbered 4, after V lost 0 bases and J lost 3 bases. CDR3 protein: CASSLTARGYTGELFF. The CDR3 DNA reads as TGTGCCAGCAGCTTAACAGCCAGGGGGTACACCGGGGAGCTGTTTTTT. Full variable domain (rest looked up from reference TRBV7-3 and TRBJ2-2): GAGVSQTPSNKVTEKGKYVELRCDPISGHTALYWYRQSLGQGPEFLIYFQGTGAADDSGLPNDRFFAVRPEGSVSTLKIQRTERGDSAVYLCASSLTARGYTGELFFGEGSRLTVL.

This clone was recorded a few times. DNA of the CDR3: TGTGCCAGCAGCTTAGTGGGGGGTAGTGGTCAGCCCCAGCATTTT. It translates to CASSLVGGSGQPQHF. The chain is built from TRBV7-6 and TRBJ1-5; D possibly corresponds to TRBD1 (5 bases). The CDR3 runs 15 residues. Germline V gene sequence: CDR1 SGHVS, CDR2 FNYEAQ. V was shortened by 1 base and J by 6 bases, with 13 bases between the two germline ends.

The gene calls are TRBV29-1 and TRBJ2-1; 9 positions agree with TRBD2. In germline, CDR1 is SQVTM, CDR2 ANQGSEA. The trim removed 5 bases at V and 8 bases at J, leaving 19 bases unmatched. CDR3 length: 17 residues. CDR3 region: CSVLGFRAGGRGDEQFF. CDR3 nucleotide sequence: TGCAGCGTTCTCGGGTTTAGGGCGGGAGGGAGGGGGGATGAGCAGTTCTTC.

The chain is built from TRBV2 and TRBJ2-7, with 8 bases lining up with TRBD2. This CDR3 region has 15 residues. From germline, CDR1 is SNHLY and CDR2 FYNNEI. Germline trimming cut 4 bases from V and 6 bases from J; bases unmatched to any gene: 11. The CDR3 spells CASSVFTGGPGEQYF. The CDR3 DNA sequence: TGTGCCAGCAGTGTCTTTACGGGAGGGCCTGGCGAGCAGTACTTC.

J is TRBJ2-1 and V is TRBV10-1; tentative D call: TRBD1 (6 bases). Germline V CDR1 and CDR2: WNHNN, SYGVQD (reference sequence). The CDR3 consists of 18 residues. V shed 6 bases and J shed 0 bases, with 21 bases lying between them. This CDR3 reads CASSPLTGQGGSYNEQFF. The CDR3 nucleotides are TGCGCCAGCAGCCCGCTAACAGGGCAAGGGGGCTCCTACAATGAGCAGTTCTTC.

This sequence joins TRBV6-6 and TRBJ2-7; 9 bases line up with TRBD1. The CDR3 totals 13 residues. Per germline, CDR1 MNHNY and CDR2 SVGAGI (reference sequence). The ends lost 5 bases at V and 3 bases at J; junction bases unmatched: 2. The CDR3 spells CASSTGGGYEQYF. The CDR3 nucleotides are TGTGCCAGCAGTACAGGGGGCGGCTACGAGCAGTACTTC.

This chain uses TRBV5-1 with TRBJ2-7; D is ambiguous. V shed 0 bases and J shed 2 bases, with 9 bases lying between them. Germline lookup yields CDR1 SGHRS and CDR2 YFSETQ. The CDR3 extends over 14 amino acids. In DNA form, the CDR3 reads TGCGCCAGCAGCTTGGAGGCGGCCGCCTACGAGCAGTACTTC. Its translation: CASSLEAAAYEQYF.

The genes are TRBV27 and TRBJ1-3; 10 bases line up with TRBD1. CDR3 length: 16 residues. Germline assignment: CDR1 MNHEY and CDR2 SMNVEV (reference sequence). J was trimmed by 1 base and V by 8 bases; bases with no gene match: 8. CDR3 DNA: TGTGCCAGCCCCGGTCGGACAGGGGGTTCTGGAAACACCATATATTTT. Translated: CASPGRTGGSGNTIYF.

The rearrangement joins TRBV2 to TRBJ2-2; 7 nucleotides agree with TRBD1. Germline V lookup: CDR1 SNHLY, CDR2 FYNNEI. The CDR3 has 16 residues. The trim removed 5 bases at V and 4 bases at J, leaving 10 bases unmatched. The CDR3 region has the DNA TGTGCCAGCAGTCAGACCGGGACAGACCTCACCGGGGAGCTGTTTTTT. This gives the protein CASSQTGTDLTGELFF.

Regarding this clone: It is likely a read error, because the conserved phenylalanine at the end of the CDR3 is missing. The V call is TRBV28, the J call TRBJ2-7; 7 bases agree with TRBD2. The CDR3 spans 14 residues. Trimming took 7 bases from V and 3 from J; bases not matched to a gene: 9. Germline V lookup: CDR1 MDHEN, CDR2 SYDVKM. As DNA, the CDR3 is TGTGCCAGCAACCGGGCTGGGACTATCTACGAGCAGTACTCC. It is translated as CASNRAGTIYEQYS.

The rearrangement links TRBV4-1 to TRBJ1-2, with 11 bases matching TRBD1. Germline assignment: CDR1 MGHRA and CDR2 YSYEKL. The V gene end was trimmed by 1 base and the J gene end by 7 bases; junction bases not matched to a gene: 2. The CDR3 has 14 amino acids. The CDR3 sequence: CASSQVGTGGGYTF. The CDR3 nucleotides are TGCGCCAGCAGCCAAGTCGGGACAGGGGGTGGCTACACCTTC.

The CDR3 region has the DNA TGTGCCAGCAGGTCTCCGACAGACAGATCCTACGAGCAGTACTTC. It specifies CASRSPTDRSYEQYF. This chain joins TRBV7-9 and TRBJ2-7; D might be TRBD1 (5 bases). CDR1 is SEHNR, CDR2 FQNEAQ, per germline (reference sequence). CDR3 size: 15 residues. V was clipped by 6 bases and J by 1 base, with 16 bases between them.

V is TRBV28 and J is TRBJ2-5; weak D call: TRBD1 (5 bases). This CDR3 contains 14 residues. From germline, CDR1 is MDHEN and CDR2 SYDVKM. The ends were cut back, 2 bases at V and 5 bases at J, with 12 bases in the middle. The DNA of the CDR3 is TGTGCCAGCAGTTTACGGGCAGGGCGCGAGACCCAGTACTTC. Its translation: CASSLRAGRETQYF. The full variable domain, with the rest looked up from reference TRBV28 and TRBJ2-5, is DVKVTQSSRYLVKRTGEKVFLECVQDMDHENMFWYRQDPGLGLRLIYFSYDVKMKEKGDIPEGYSVSREKKERFSLILESASTNQTSMYLCASSLRAGRETQYFGPGTRLLVL.

CDR3 loop: CASSSRRVARTEAFF. The DNA for the CDR3 is TGTGCCAGTAGTTCCAGACGTGTGGCTAGAACTGAAGCTTTCTTT. The chain joins TRBV19 to TRBJ1-1; D is ambiguous. CDR3 length: 15 residues. Between the trimmed V and J ends, which lost 5 bases and 5 bases, there was a span of 18 bases. The germline CDR1 and CDR2 sequences are LNHDA and SQIVND (reference sequence).

The chain is built from TRBV2 and TRBJ2-1; a weak D match, TRBD2 (5 bases). The CDR3 is made up of 15 amino acids. Trimming removed 4 bases at V and 0 bases at J, with 10 bases between. The germline V gene has CDR1 SNHLY and CDR2 FYNNEI. CDR3 in DNA: TGTGCCAGCAGTGGGACTCTTAGCTCCTACAATGAGCAGTTCTTC. Protein sequence: CASSGTLSSYNEQFF.

The J gene is TRBJ2-1, the V gene TRBV6-4; 8 positions match TRBD2. With 5 bases clipped from V and 3 bases from J, the junction kept 6 bases outside the gene matches. The CDR3 extends over 15 amino acids. Germline V gives CDR1 MRHNA, CDR2 SNTAGT. CDR3 region: CASSLEAGDYNEQFF. In nucleotides, the CDR3 is TGTGCCAGCAGTCTTGAAGCGGGAGACTACAATGAGCAGTTCTTC.

V usage is TRBV29-1 and J usage is TRBJ2-1; 11 bases line up with TRBD2. CDR3 length: 14 amino acids. Germline lookup yields CDR1 SQVTM and CDR2 ANQGSEA. J was trimmed by 6 bases and V by 7 bases; bases with no gene match: 8. In DNA, the CDR3 is TGCAGCGCCCTCCTAGCGGGAGGCGCCAATGAGCAGTTCTTC. Residues: CSALLAGGANEQFF.

The DNA for the CDR3 is TGCAGCGTTGAAGATCAAGAGCGGGGGCAGTTCTTC. Its translation: CSVEDQERGQFF. The V call is TRBV29-1, the J call TRBJ2-1; 7 nucleotides line up with TRBD2. The CDR3 runs to 12 residues. V was pared by 0 bases and J by 12 bases, with 5 bases of the junction left unmatched. CDR1 SQVTM and CDR2 ANQGSEA come from the germline V gene.

The chain has TRBV9 and TRBJ1-3; D is uncertain. This CDR3 has 14 amino acids. CDR1 SGDLS and CDR2 YYNGEE come from the germline V gene. V was pared by 4 bases and J by 6 bases, with 14 bases between. The CDR3 bases are TGTGCCAGCAGCTTCTGGAGGGAAGCAAACACCATATATTTT. Its protein product is CASSFWREANTIYF.

The chain carries TRBV27 and TRBJ2-7; 9 bases line up with TRBD1. Germline assignment: CDR1 MNHEY and CDR2 SMNVEV (reference sequence). J lost 3 bases, V lost 2 bases, and 8 bases had no gene match. The CDR3 consists of 16 residues. Here the CDR3 DNA reads TGTGCCAGCAGTTTAACAGGGGGCACGATGTACTACGAGCAGTACTTC. Translated: CASSLTGGTMYYEQYF.

This clone occurred a few times. The chain recombines TRBV28 with TRBJ1-4; D is possibly TRBD1 (6 bases). V lost 5 bases and J lost 1, with 11 bases in between. CDR1 is MDHEN, CDR2 SYDVKM, per germline. This CDR3 spans 15 amino acids. CDR3 sequence: CASSPPQGTNEKLFF. Here the CDR3 DNA reads TGTGCCAGCAGTCCCCCACAGGGAACTAATGAAAAACTGTTTTTT.

This chain links TRBV18 with TRBJ1-1, with TRBD1 identical over 8 bases. The V gene's germline CDR1 is KGHSH and CDR2 LQKENI. V was clipped by 3 bases and J by 10 bases; unmatched bases: 4. The CDR3 runs to 12 residues. CDR3 amino acids: CASSPRDRGAFF. In DNA form, the CDR3 reads TGTGCCAGCTCACCCCGCGACAGGGGAGCTTTCTTT. The variable domain in full, with the rest retrieved from reference TRBV18 and TRBJ1-1, is NAGVMQNPRHLVRRRGQEARLRCSPMKGHSHVYWYRQLPEEGLKFMVYLQKENIIDESGMPKERFSAEFPKEGPSILRIQQVVRGDSAAYFCASSPRDRGAFFGQGTRLTVV.